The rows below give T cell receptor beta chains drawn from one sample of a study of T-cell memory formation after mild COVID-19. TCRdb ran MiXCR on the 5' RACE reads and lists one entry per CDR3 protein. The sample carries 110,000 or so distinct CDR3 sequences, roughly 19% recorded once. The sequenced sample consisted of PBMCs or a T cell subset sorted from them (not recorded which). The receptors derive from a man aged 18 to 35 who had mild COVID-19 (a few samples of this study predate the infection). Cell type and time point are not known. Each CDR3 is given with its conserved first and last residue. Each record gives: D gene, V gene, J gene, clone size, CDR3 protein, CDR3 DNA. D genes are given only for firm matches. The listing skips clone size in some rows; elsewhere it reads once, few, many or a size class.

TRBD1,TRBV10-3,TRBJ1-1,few,CAIRDRGDTEAFF,TGTGCCATCCGGGACAGGGGGGACACTGAAGCTTTCTTT
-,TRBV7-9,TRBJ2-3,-,CASSLTKNHVDTQYF,TGTGCCAGCAGCCTCACGAAGAACCATGTCGATACGCAGTATTTT
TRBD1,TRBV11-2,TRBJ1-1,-,CASSSGQGSLNTEAFF,TGTGCCAGCAGCTCCGGACAGGGTTCTTTGAACACTGAAGCTTTCTTT
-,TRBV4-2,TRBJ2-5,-,CASSQDYRSAQETQYF,TGTGCCAGCAGCCAAGATTATCGGAGTGCACAAGAGACCCAGTACTTC
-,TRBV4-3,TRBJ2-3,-,CASSQERHTDTQYF,TGCGCCAGCAGCCAAGAAAGGCACACAGATACGCAGTATTTT
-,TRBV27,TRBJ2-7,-,CASSKDGISPGEYEQYF,TGTGCCAGCTCGAAGGATGGGATTAGCCCTGGGGAATACGAGCAGTACTTC
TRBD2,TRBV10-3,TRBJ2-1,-,CAIRGGTSRNEQFF,TGTGCCATCAGGGGCGGGACTAGCAGAAATGAGCAGTTCTTC
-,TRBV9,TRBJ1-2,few,CASSEGPYGYTF,TGTGCCAGCAGCGAGGGTCCTTATGGCTACACCTTC
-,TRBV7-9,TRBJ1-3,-,CASSLQGSSGNTIYF,TGTGCCAGCAGCTTACAGGGGAGCTCTGGAAACACCATATATTTT
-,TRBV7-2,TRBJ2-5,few,CASSPEHLYQETQYF,TGTGCCAGCAGCCCAGAACACCTGTACCAAGAGACCCAGTACTTC
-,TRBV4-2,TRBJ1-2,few,CASSQGDSQKYGYTF,TGTGCCAGCAGCCAAGGCGACAGCCAGAAGTATGGCTACACCTTC
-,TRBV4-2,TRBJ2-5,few,CASSQDQGTGGTQYF,TGTGCCAGCAGCCAAGATCAGGGGACTGGAGGGACCCAGTACTTC
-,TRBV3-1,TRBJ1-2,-,CASSQLSANYGYTF,TGTGCCAGCAGCCAATTGTCCGCTAACTATGGCTACACCTTC
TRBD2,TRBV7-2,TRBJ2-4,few,CASSRNTGGNIQYF,TGTGCCAGCAGCCGAAACACCGGGGGGAACATTCAGTACTTC
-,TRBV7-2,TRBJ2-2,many,CASSLVTGELFF,TGTGCCAGCAGCTTAGTTACCGGGGAGCTGTTTTTT
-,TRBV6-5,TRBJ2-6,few,CASSSLKLSGANVLTF,TGTGCCAGCAGTTCCCTCAAACTTTCTGGGGCCAACGTCCTGACTTTC
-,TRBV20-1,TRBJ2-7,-,CSATNTGYYEQYF,TGCAGTGCGACAAACACAGGTTACTACGAGCAGTACTTC
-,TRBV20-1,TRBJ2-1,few,CSARVASRPLNEQFF,TGCAGTGCTAGAGTGGCTAGCAGGCCCTTGAATGAGCAGTTCTTC
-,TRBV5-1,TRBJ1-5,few,CASSPGADSNQPQHF,TGCGCCAGCAGCCCCGGGGCAGATAGCAATCAGCCCCAGCATTTT
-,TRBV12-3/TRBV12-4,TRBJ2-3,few,CASSLGRLDTDTQYF,TGTGCCAGCAGTTTAGGGAGACTAGATACAGATACGCAGTATTTT